Sequencing of this T cell receptor (beta chain) was carried out in a study of T cells in Graves' hyperthyroidism and ophthalmopathy. RNA transcripts were the template for amplifying TCR beta CDR3 regions. The TCR CDR3 first-round RT-PCR relied on the HTBI primer set. TCRdb called the multiplex PCR reads again in MiXCR, with one record for every CDR3 protein. This sample yields fewer than 250,000 distinct CDR3 sequences, of which 17% are seen a single time; approximately 50% belongs to the top ten. This CDR3 is built from 13 residues. Trimming took 3 bases from V and 6 from J; bases not matched to a gene: 7. Germline V gene data show CDR1 as DFQATT and CDR2 as SNEGSKA (reference sequence). Out of approximately 10 ml of fresh peripheral blood came the PBMCs.

Sequencing was performed on blood. This receptor was identified in a man aged 45-65 years with Graves' hyperthyroidism. V and J are TRBV20-1 and TRBJ1-2; TRBD1 matches 7 bases. The CDR3 sequence: CSASPDRDHGYTF. The CDR3 nucleotides read TGCAGTGCTAGTCCCGACAGGGACCATGGCTACACCTTC.